One sample yielded the 27 T cell receptor beta chains listed below, sequenced in a study of T-cell reconstitution after alpha-beta-depleted transplantation in children. Preparation of the TCRbeta library involved a method that used unique molecular identifiers. Each CDR3 protein is one row after TCRdb ran MiXCR on the PCR reads. The sample includes over 400,000 distinct CDR3 sequences, about 12% of them seen just once. The sequencing here drew on PBMCs from the stem cell graft donor, taken from the stem cell graft. The origin of the receptors is a human donor who donated a stem cell graft to a child with combined immunodeficiency.

This clonotype has more than one count but fewer than ten. This chain links TRBV6-6 with TRBJ2-7, with no clear D. V gave up 8 bases and J gave up 1 base, with 9 bases separating them. The CDR3 has 12 residues. In germline, CDR1 is MNHNY, CDR2 SVGAGI (reference sequence). The CDR3 reads CASEAGSYEQYF. The CDR3 bases are TGTGCCAGCGAGGCAGGTTCCTACGAGCAGTACTTC.

This rearrangement joins TRBV7-4 to TRBJ1-5; TRBD1 agrees at 8 bases. The J segment lost 6 bases and the V segment lost 5 bases, leaving 9 bases of the junction unmatched. Germline-derived CDR1 and CDR2 are SGHVT and SQSDAQ. CDR3 length: 15 residues. This CDR3 is CASSPEDRVGQPQHF. The CDR3 nucleotides read TGTGCCAGCAGCCCAGAGGACAGGGTAGGTCAGCCCCAGCATTTT.

This clonotype was counted between two and nine times. V and J are TRBV6-5 and TRBJ2-4; a weak D match, TRBD1 (7 bases). This CDR3 has 15 residues. Germline CDR1 is MNHEY and CDR2 is SVGAGI. Trimming pared 3 bases from V and 7 bases from J, leaving 16 bases between. The CDR3, as DNA: TGTGCCAGCAGTTATGGAGGGGGCGGAAGGAACATTCAGTACTTC. This translates into CASSYGGGGRNIQYF.

This clonotype turned up a few times. The chain combines TRBV7-9 with TRBJ1-5, with TRBD1 matching over 9 bases. CDR1 is SEHNR, CDR2 FQNEAQ, per germline (reference sequence). V shed 5 bases, J shed 7 bases, and the junction held 3 bases outside the gene matches. The CDR3 has 13 residues. CDR3 DNA sequence: TGTGCCAGCAGCGTAGACAGGGGGCAGCCCCAGCATTTT. Amino acid sequence: CASSVDRGQPQHF.

This clonotype has ten or more counts. This chain connects TRBV15 to TRBJ2-2; TRBD1 aligns across 8 bases. CDR1 LNHNV and CDR2 YYDKDF come from the germline V gene (reference sequence). The CDR3 sequence is 17 residues long. V shed 0 bases and J 6 bases; nucleotides not matched to a gene: 9. The CDR3 DNA sequence: TGTGCCACCAGCAGAGATCCACCGGGACAGGTGGCCGGGGAGCTGTTTTTT. It codes for CATSRDPPGQVAGELFF. Variable domain in full (rest from reference TRBV15 and TRBJ2-2): DAMVIQNPRYQVTQFGKPVTLSCSQTLNHNVMYWYQQKSSQAPKLLFHYYDKDFNNEADTPDNFQSRRPNTSFCFLDIRSPGLGDTAMYLCATSRDPPGQVAGELFFGEGSRLTVL.

There are a few counts of this clonotype. J is TRBJ1-2 and V is TRBV12-3 or TRBV12-4; perhaps TRBD1 as D (6 bases). The CDR3 consists of 14 residues. V lost 5 bases and J 7 bases, leaving 17 bases between the germline ends. The chain's CDR3 is CASSLGAVRGGYTF. In nucleotides, the CDR3 is TGTGCCAGCAGTCTAGGAGCGGTCAGGGGTGGCTACACCTTC.

This clonotype was observed many times. This chain connects TRBV5-1 to TRBJ2-3; D ambiguous. The V gene lost 0 bases and the J gene lost 7 bases, with 12 bases spanning the gap. The germline CDR1 and CDR2 sequences are SGHRS and YFSETQ. The CDR3 contains 14 residues. CDR3 protein: CASSLAPGMNTQYF. The CDR3 DNA reads as TGCGCCAGCAGCTTGGCTCCGGGTATGAATACGCAGTATTTT.

The rearrangement links TRBV5-1 to TRBJ2-2; 11 bases are shared with TRBD2. Germline CDR1 reads SGHRS; CDR2 reads YFSETQ. The CDR3 loop spans 16 amino acids. V lost 0 bases to trimming and J lost 6 bases; unmatched junction nucleotides: 4. In nucleotides, the CDR3 is TGCGCCAGCAGCTTGGCAGAACTAGCGGGAGCCGGGGAGCTGTTTTTT. Protein product: CASSLAELAGAGELFF.

The V and J genes are TRBV30 and TRBJ2-7, with D perhaps TRBD2 (5 bases). Germline-derived CDR1 and CDR2 are GTSNPN and SVGIG (reference sequence). The CDR3 runs to 16 residues. V was cut by 5 bases and J by 2 bases, with 22 bases left in between. CDR3 in amino acids: CAWGDWISVRTYEQYF. The CDR3 coding sequence is TGTGCCTGGGGCGATTGGATTAGCGTGAGAACCTACGAGCAGTACTTC. The full variable domain, in which reference TRBV30 and TRBJ2-7 provide the parts outside the CDR3, is SQTIHQWPATLVQPVGSPLSLECTVEGTSNPNLYWYRQAAGRGLQLLFYSVGIGQISSEVPQNLSASRPQDRQFILSSKKLLLSDSGFYLCAWGDWISVRTYEQYFGPGTRLTVT.

Only a few counts were recorded for this clonotype. CDR3 DNA sequence: TGTGCCAGCAGTCCATCAGCATACTCTGGAAACACCATATATTTT. Protein product: CASSPSAYSGNTIYF. This chain uses TRBV6-1 with TRBJ1-3; no clear D. Germline CDR1 and CDR2: MNHNS and SASEGT. This CDR3 has 15 residues. The V end was cut by 5 bases, the J end by 0 bases, with 11 bases between.

This clonotype was counted at least ten times. The chain joins TRBV20-1 to TRBJ2-5, with unresolved D. Trimming took 5 bases from V and 2 from J, leaving 12 bases between them. The germline V gene has CDR1 DFQATT and CDR2 SNEGSKA (reference sequence). The CDR3 loop spans 13 amino acids. The CDR3 DNA sequence: TGCAGTGCTGGTTTGGGTTTACAAGAGACCCAGTACTTC. Translated: CSAGLGLQETQYF.

This chain uses TRBV20-1 with TRBJ2-3; 9 nucleotides match TRBD2. The germline V gene has CDR1 DFQATT and CDR2 SNEGSKA (reference sequence). This CDR3 spans 14 amino acids. Losses at the gene ends were 3 bases for V and 4 bases for J; bases not matched to a gene: 5. DNA of the CDR3: TGCAGTGCTAGCAAAGCGGGAGGTTCAGATACGCAGTATTTT. Protein: CSASKAGGSDTQYF.

This clonotype was picked up a small number of times. This chain links TRBV2 with TRBJ2-6, with a possible D match to TRBD2 (5 bases). Trimming pared 3 bases from V and 0 bases from J, leaving 12 bases between. The CDR3 is made up of 17 amino acids. Germline V CDR1 and CDR2: SNHLY, FYNNEI. Here the CDR3 reads CASSETEVFSGANVLTF. Written as DNA, the CDR3 is TGTGCCAGCAGTGAGACGGAGGTATTCTCTGGGGCCAACGTCCTGACTTTC.

This rearrangement joins TRBV10-3 to TRBJ2-1; the match to TRBD1 covers 7 bases. V was pared by 0 bases and J by 3 bases, with 5 bases of the junction left unmatched. The CDR3 consists of 16 residues. Germline assignment: CDR1 ENHRY and CDR2 SYGVKD. DNA of the CDR3: TGTGCCATCAGTGAGTCGACAGGGAGCGTCTACAATGAGCAGTTCTTC. Translated, it gives CAISESTGSVYNEQFF.

This clonotype was seen only a few times. This rearrangement joins TRBV11-1 to TRBJ2-1; D is ambiguous. This CDR3 has 14 amino acids. V was cut by 0 bases and J by 7 bases, with 10 bases left in between. Germline CDR1 SGHAT, CDR2 FQDESV (reference sequence). CDR3 region: CASSLAPVRNEQFF. The DNA of the CDR3 is TGTGCCAGCAGCTTAGCCCCGGTTCGTAATGAGCAGTTCTTC.

In the case of this clonotype: A much larger clone differs by one base, so this may be a read error. For the CDR3, the DNA is TGTGCCAGCAGCTTAGCCTGGACCGAAAGTTATGGTGAGCAGTTCTTC. This gives the protein CASSLAWTESYGEQFF. The chain employs TRBV11-2 and TRBJ2-1, with no clear D. Germline V gene data show CDR1 as SGHAT and CDR2 as FQNNGV. V was shortened by 1 base and J by 9 bases, with 19 bases between the two germline ends. This CDR3 contains 16 residues. The complete variable domain, with remaining parts taken from reference TRBV11-2 and TRBJ2-1, reads EAGVAQSPRYKIIEKRQSVAFWCNPISGHATLYWYQQILGQGPKLLIQFQNNGVVDDSQLPKDRFSAERLKGVDSTLKIQPAKLEDSAVYLCASSLAWTESYGEQFFGPGTRLTVL.

As regards this clonotype: At one end the junction does not follow the germline gene, possibly because of a read error. Here the CDR3 reads CANSQPGQGLYGYTF. The DNA of the CDR3 is TGTGCCAACAGTCAGCCGGGACAGGGCCTCTATGGCTACACCTTC. The chain has TRBV28 and TRBJ1-2; 9 bases are a match to TRBD1. This CDR3 has 15 amino acids. Germline V CDR1 and CDR2: MDHEN, SYDVKM.

This sequence joins TRBV7-9 and TRBJ1-2; D is ambiguous. Germline V gene sequence: CDR1 SEHNR, CDR2 FQNEAQ (reference sequence). There are 14 residues in the CDR3. Trimming cost V 3 bases and J 4 bases, with 12 bases left between them. This CDR3 is CASSFNSPSYGYTF. The CDR3 DNA reads as TGTGCCAGCAGCTTCAACAGCCCTAGCTATGGCTACACCTTC.

This clonotype was seen more than once but under ten times. The rearrangement uses TRBV28 and TRBJ2-3; TRBD2 agrees at 7 bases. Germline CDR1 is MDHEN and CDR2 is SYDVKM. This CDR3 comprises 16 residues. The junction had 15 bases not matched to a gene; V was cut back by 2 bases and J by 10 bases. In DNA, the CDR3 is TGTGCCAGCAGTTTAAGACCTCCCGGACTAGTTTTCGCGCAGTATTTT. It encodes CASSLRPPGLVFAQYF.

This clonotype was counted at least ten times. The chain uses TRBV5-6 and TRBJ2-2, with TRBD1 as a possible D gene (5 bases). The CDR3 has 13 amino acids. Trimming removed 5 bases at V and 7 bases at J, with 12 bases between. In germline, CDR1 is SGHDT, CDR2 YYEEEE. CDR3 DNA sequence: TGTGCCAGCAGGGGGCATCGGAACGGGGAGCTGTTTTTT. It translates to CASRGHRNGELFF.

This clonotype was found many times. This rearrangement joins TRBV20-1 to TRBJ1-5, with 10 bases matching TRBD1. Trimming took 8 bases from V and 6 from J; bases not matched to a gene: 10. Germline-derived CDR1 and CDR2 are DFQATT and SNEGSKA (reference sequence). The CDR3 runs to 14 residues. The CDR3 loop is CSTPGTGDSQPQHF. The CDR3 DNA is TGCAGTACCCCCGGGACAGGGGATAGTCAGCCCCAGCATTTT.

This chain joins TRBV13 and TRBJ1-5, with 7 positions matching TRBD1. The CDR3 spans 15 residues. Unmatched junction bases numbered 5, after V lost 2 bases and J lost 4 bases. The germline V gene has CDR1 PRHDT and CDR2 FYEKMQ (reference sequence). The CDR3 DNA is TGTGCCAGCAGCTTACAGGGACAGTATAATCAGCCCCAGCATTTT. Residues: CASSLQGQYNQPQHF.

The genes are TRBV5-8 and TRBJ1-1; no reliable D call. Germline V gene sequence: CDR1 SGHTS, CDR2 YDEGEE. Trimming took 0 bases from V and 6 from J, leaving 3 bases between them. The CDR3 is made up of 11 amino acids. CDR3 protein: CASSLVAEAFF. The CDR3 DNA sequence: TGTGCCAGCAGCTTGGTGGCTGAAGCTTTCTTT.

There are many counts of this clonotype. The rearrangement links TRBV20-1 to TRBJ2-7, with 8 bases fitting TRBD2. CDR3 length equals 16 residues. Germline CDR1 reads DFQATT; CDR2 reads SNEGSKA (reference sequence). Trimming cost V 4 bases and J 3 bases; bases outside gene matches: 14. CDR3 protein: CSAISVGTSPNYEQYF. The DNA for the CDR3 is TGCAGTGCTATCAGCGTGGGGACTAGTCCCAACTACGAGCAGTACTTC.

This clonotype has more than one count but fewer than ten. The chain has TRBV15 and TRBJ2-1, with TRBD2 matching over 10 bases. CDR1 LNHNV and CDR2 YYDKDF come from the germline V gene (reference sequence). This CDR3 is built from 16 residues. V lost 5 bases to trimming and J lost 8 bases; unmatched junction nucleotides: 12. The CDR3 spells CATSGPSSGSIDEQFF. DNA of the CDR3: TGTGCCACCAGCGGACCTTCTAGCGGGAGTATCGATGAGCAGTTCTTC.

This clonotype was observed a handful of times. The chain joins TRBV30 to TRBJ2-2, with D perhaps matching TRBD2 (6 bases). Germline V CDR1 and CDR2: GTSNPN, SVGIG (reference sequence). The CDR3 runs 15 residues. Trimming pared 4 bases from V and 4 bases from J, leaving 16 bases between. In DNA form, the CDR3 reads TGTGCCTGGATACATATGGGGGGAAGCACCGGGGAGCTGTTTTTT. Protein: CAWIHMGGSTGELFF.

The genes are TRBV14 and TRBJ2-1; 14 bases map to TRBD2. This CDR3 has 19 residues. Trimming at V came to 0 bases and at J to 6 bases, leaving 10 bases not matched to a gene. Germline V gene lookup returns CDR1 SGHDN and CDR2 FVKESK. The CDR3 reads CASSQDWSAGLAGVNEQFF. The CDR3 nucleotides read TGTGCCAGCAGCCAAGATTGGAGTGCGGGACTAGCGGGAGTCAATGAGCAGTTCTTC.